Detailed here is one T cell receptor beta chain. Its target is unknown. The data belong to a study of shared clonotypes between healthy human individuals. V lost 5 bases, J lost 8 bases, and 6 bases stayed unmatched. Germline values: CDR1 MNHEY, CDR2 SMNVEV (reference sequence). The CDR3 spans 14 residues. In the naive CD8 group, cells lacked CD45RO and were positively selected for CCR7, so terminally differentiated effector memory CD45RA+ cells were left out. Study conclusions and caveats: Tissues were not sampled, only blood, and their repertoires likely differ. A small donor pool kept down the genetic and exposure-history diversity that was represented.

This table comes from immunoSEQ multiplex PCR, and its TCRdb copy is limited to in-frame clones, with some not included. The table includes approximately 600,000 clones, 90% to 95% detected once. Sequencing input: naive CD8+ T cells sorted from blood. The chain uses TRBV27 and TRBJ1-6, with 7 bases aligning to TRBD1. This sequence originates from a woman in her 30s in good health. The CDR3 here is CASSPTGVYSPLHF. Written as DNA, the CDR3 is TGTGCCAGCAGTCCTACAGGGGTTTATTCACCCCTCCACTTT.